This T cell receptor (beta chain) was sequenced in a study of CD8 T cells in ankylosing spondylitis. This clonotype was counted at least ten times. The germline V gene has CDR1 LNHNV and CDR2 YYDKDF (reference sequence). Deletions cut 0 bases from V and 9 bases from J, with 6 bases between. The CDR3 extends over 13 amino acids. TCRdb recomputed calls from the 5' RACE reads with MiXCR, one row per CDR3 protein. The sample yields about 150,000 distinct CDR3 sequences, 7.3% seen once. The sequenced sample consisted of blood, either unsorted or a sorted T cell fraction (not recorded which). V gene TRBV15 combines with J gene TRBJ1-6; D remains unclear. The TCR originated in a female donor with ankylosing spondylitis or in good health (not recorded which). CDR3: CATSRDEASPLHF. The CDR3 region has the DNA TGTGCCACCAGCAGAGATGAGGCTTCACCCCTCCACTTT.